The sequence of this T cell receptor (beta chain) was determined in a study of cytomegalovirus exposure and HLA in healthy donors. Study overall: The roughly 130 validation repertoires used the same platform as the roughly 700 first-cohort repertoires (as reported by a later analysis).

Germline V gives CDR1 MNHEY, CDR2 SMNVEV (reference sequence). The CDR3 is made up of 15 amino acids. V gave up 5 bases and J gave up 0 bases, with 11 bases separating them. The protocol was immunoSEQ multiplex PCR, while the TCRdb copy is restricted to in-frame clones and leaves out a portion. The sample has 200,000 to 250,000 clones; approximately 87% are singletons. The source of this sequence is a woman aged 18 to 35 in good health and CMV-seronegative. V gene TRBV27 combines with J gene TRBJ2-1; TRBD2 might be the D (5 bases). The sample comprised PBMCs. The DNA of the CDR3 is TGTGCCAGCAGTGTCACTAGGAGCTCCTACAATGAGCAGTTCTTC. This sequence encodes CASSVTRSSYNEQFF.